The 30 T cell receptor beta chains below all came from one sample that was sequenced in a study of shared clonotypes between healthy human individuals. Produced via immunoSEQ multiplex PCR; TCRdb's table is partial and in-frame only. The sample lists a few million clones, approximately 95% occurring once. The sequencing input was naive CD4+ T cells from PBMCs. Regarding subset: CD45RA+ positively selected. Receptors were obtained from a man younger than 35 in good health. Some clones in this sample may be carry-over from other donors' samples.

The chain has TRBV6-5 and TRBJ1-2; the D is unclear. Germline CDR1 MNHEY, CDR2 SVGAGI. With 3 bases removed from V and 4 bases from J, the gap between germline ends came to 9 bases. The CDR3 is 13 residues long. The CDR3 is CASSYRQTYGYTF. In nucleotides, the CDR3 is TGTGCCAGCAGTTATCGGCAGACCTATGGCTACACCTTC.

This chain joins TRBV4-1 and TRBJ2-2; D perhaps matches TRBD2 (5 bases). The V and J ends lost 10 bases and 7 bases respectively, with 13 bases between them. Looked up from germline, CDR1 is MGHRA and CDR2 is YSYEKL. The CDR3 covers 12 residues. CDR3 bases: TGCGCCACCAACCCGGGGAACGGGGAGCTGTTTTTT. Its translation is CATNPGNGELFF.

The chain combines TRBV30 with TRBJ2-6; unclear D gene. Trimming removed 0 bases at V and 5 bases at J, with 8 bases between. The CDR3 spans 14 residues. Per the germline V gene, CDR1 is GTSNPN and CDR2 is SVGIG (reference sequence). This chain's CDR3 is CAWSVASWANVLTF. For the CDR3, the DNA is TGTGCCTGGAGTGTAGCCTCCTGGGCCAACGTCCTGACTTTC.

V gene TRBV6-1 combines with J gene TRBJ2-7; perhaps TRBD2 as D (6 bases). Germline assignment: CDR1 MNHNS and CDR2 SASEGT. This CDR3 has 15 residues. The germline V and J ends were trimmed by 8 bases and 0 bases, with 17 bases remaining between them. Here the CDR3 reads CASHDGGFSSYEQYF. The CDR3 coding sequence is TGTGCCAGCCACGATGGGGGGTTTAGCTCCTACGAGCAGTACTTC.

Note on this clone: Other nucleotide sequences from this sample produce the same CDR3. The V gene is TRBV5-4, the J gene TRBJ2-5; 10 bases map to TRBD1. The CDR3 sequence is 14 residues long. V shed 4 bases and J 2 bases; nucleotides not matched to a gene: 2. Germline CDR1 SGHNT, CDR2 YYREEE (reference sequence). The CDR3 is CASSRGQGQETQYF. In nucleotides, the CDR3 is TGTGCCAGCAGCCGGGGACAGGGGCAAGAGACCCAGTACTTC.

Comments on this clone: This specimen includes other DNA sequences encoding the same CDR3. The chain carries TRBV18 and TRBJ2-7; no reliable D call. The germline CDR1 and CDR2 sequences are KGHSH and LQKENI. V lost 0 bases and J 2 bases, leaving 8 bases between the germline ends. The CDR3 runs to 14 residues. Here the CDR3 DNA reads TGTGCCAGCTCACCACCGGACGGCACCTACGAGCAGTACTTC. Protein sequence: CASSPPDGTYEQYF. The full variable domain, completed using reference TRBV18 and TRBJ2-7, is NAGVMQNPRHLVRRRGQEARLRCSPMKGHSHVYWYRQLPEEGLKFMVYLQKENIIDESGMPKERFSAEFPKEGPSILRIQQVVRGDSAAYFCASSPPDGTYEQYFGPGTRLTVT.

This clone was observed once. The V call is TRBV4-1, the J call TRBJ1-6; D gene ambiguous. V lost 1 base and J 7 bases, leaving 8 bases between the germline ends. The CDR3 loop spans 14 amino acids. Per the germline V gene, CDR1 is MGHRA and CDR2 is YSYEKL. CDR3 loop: CASSQVGRNSPLHF. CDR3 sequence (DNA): TGCGCCAGCAGCCAAGTGGGGAGAAATTCACCCCTCCACTTT.

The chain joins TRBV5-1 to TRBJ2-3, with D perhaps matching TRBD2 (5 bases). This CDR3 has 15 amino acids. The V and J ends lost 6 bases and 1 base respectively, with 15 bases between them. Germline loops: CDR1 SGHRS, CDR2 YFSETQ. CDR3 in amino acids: CASKPWRTGTDTQYF. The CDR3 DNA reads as TGCGCCAGCAAGCCATGGCGGACTGGCACAGATACGCAGTATTTT.

CDR3 protein: CAVGFREQFF. CDR3 DNA sequence: TGTGCTGTAGGGTTTCGTGAGCAGTTCTTC. The genes are TRBV6-1 and TRBJ2-1; D ambiguous. The CDR3 runs to 10 residues. Germline assignment: CDR1 MNHNS and CDR2 SASEGT.

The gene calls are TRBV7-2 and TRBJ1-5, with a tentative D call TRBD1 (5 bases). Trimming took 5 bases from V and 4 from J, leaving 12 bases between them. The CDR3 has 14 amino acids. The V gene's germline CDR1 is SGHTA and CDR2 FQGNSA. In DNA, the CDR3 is TGTGCCAGCAGCCCCTGGGGGGGTAATCAGCCCCAGCATTTT. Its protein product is CASSPWGGNQPQHF.

CDR3 amino acids: CASSIGTGRNYGYTF. CDR3 DNA sequence: TGTGCCAGTAGTATCGGGACAGGGAGGAACTATGGCTACACCTTC. The chain uses TRBV19 and TRBJ1-2, with 9 bases matching TRBD1. The CDR3 sequence is 15 residues long. V trimming: 3 bases; J trimming: 2 bases; junction bases outside the gene matches: 4. Germline V gives CDR1 LNHDA, CDR2 SQIVND (reference sequence).

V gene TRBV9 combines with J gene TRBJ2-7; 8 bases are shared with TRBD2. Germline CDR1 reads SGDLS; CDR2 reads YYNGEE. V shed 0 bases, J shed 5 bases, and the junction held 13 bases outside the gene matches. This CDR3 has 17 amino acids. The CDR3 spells CASSVGGNRLAGHEQYF. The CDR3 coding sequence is TGTGCCAGCAGCGTAGGGGGGAATCGGCTAGCGGGCCACGAGCAGTACTTC.

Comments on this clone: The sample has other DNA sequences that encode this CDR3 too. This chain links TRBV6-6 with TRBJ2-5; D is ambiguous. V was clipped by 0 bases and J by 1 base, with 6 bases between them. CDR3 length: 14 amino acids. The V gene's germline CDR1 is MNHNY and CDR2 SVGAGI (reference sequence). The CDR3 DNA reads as TGTGCCAGCAGTTACTCTGGGGTCCAAGAGACCCAGTACTTC. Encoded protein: CASSYSGVQETQYF.

The CDR3 coding sequence is TGCGCCAGCAGCTTGCGGGGCGCGTCTGGGGCCAACGTCCTGACTTTC. Translated: CASSLRGASGANVLTF. This chain connects TRBV5-1 to TRBJ2-6; possibly TRBD1 or TRBD2 for D (5 bases each). This CDR3 is built from 16 residues. Germline CDR1 is SGHRS and CDR2 is YFSETQ. The V and J ends lost 1 base and 1 base respectively, with 9 bases between them.

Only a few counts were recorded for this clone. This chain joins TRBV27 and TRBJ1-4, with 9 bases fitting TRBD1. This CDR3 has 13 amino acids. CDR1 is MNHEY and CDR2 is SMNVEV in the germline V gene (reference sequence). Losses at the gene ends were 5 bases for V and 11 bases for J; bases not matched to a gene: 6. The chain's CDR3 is CASSMRTGDKLFF. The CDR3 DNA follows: TGTGCCAGCAGTATGAGGACAGGGGATAAACTGTTTTTT.

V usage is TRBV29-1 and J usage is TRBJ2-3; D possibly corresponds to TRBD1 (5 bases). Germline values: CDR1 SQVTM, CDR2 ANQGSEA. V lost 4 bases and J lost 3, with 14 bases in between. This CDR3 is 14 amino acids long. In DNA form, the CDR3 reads TGCAGCGTTGCTGCAGGGTTTGAAACAGATACGCAGTATTTT. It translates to CSVAAGFETDTQYF.

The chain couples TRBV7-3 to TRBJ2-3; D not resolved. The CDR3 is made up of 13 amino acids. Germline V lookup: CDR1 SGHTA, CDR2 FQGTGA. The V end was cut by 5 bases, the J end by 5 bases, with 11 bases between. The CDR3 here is CASSATGVDTQYF. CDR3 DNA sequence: TGTGCCAGCAGCGCGACCGGCGTAGATACGCAGTATTTT. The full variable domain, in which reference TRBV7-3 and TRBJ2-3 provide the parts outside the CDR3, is GAGVSQTPSNKVTEKGKYVELRCDPISGHTALYWYRQSLGQGPEFLIYFQGTGAADDSGLPNDRFFAVRPEGSVSTLKIQRTERGDSAVYLCASSATGVDTQYFGPGTRLTVL.

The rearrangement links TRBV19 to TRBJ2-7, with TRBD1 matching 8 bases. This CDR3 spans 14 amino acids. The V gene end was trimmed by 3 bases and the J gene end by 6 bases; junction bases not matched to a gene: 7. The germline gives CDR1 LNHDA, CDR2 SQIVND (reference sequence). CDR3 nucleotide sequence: TGTGCCAGTAGTATCGCAGGGGGCCCCGGCGAGCAGTACTTC. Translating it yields CASSIAGGPGEQYF.

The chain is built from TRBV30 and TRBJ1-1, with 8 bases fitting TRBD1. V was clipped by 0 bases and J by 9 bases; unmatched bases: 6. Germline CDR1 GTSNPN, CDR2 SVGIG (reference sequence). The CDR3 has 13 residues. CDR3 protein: CAWSVVGQGQAFF. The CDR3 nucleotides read TGTGCCTGGAGTGTAGTCGGACAGGGACAAGCTTTCTTT.

The CDR3 region is CASSSPTAQYF. The CDR3 DNA reads as TGTGCCAGCAGTTCCCCAACGGCGCAGTACTTC. The chain is built from TRBV28 and TRBJ2-7, with D uncertain. Deletions cut 4 bases from V and 9 bases from J, with 10 bases between. Per the germline V gene, CDR1 is MDHEN and CDR2 is SYDVKM. This CDR3 contains 11 residues.

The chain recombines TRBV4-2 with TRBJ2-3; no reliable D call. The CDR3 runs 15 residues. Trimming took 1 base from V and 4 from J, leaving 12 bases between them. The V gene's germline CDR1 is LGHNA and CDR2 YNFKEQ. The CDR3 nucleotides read TGTGCCAGCAGCCAAGCCCTACGACGCGCAGATACGCAGTATTTT. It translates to CASSQALRRADTQYF.

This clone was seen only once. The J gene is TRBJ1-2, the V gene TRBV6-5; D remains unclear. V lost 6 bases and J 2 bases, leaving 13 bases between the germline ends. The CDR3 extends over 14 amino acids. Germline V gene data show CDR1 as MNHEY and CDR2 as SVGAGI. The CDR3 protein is CASSPAIGNYGYTF. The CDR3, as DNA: TGTGCCAGCAGCCCCGCCATCGGGAACTATGGCTACACCTTC.

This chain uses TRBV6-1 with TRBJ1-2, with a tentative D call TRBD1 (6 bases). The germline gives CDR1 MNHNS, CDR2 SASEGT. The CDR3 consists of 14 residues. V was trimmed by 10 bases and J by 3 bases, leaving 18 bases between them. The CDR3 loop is CATSNGGAHYGYTF. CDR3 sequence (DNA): TGTGCCACCTCGAACGGGGGGGCTCACTATGGCTACACCTTC.

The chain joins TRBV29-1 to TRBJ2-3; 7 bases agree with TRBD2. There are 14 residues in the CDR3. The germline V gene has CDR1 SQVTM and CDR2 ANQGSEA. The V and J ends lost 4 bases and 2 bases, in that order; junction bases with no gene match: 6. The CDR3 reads CSVAGTTPTDTQYF. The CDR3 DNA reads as TGCAGCGTTGCGGGGACTACACCCACAGATACGCAGTATTTT.

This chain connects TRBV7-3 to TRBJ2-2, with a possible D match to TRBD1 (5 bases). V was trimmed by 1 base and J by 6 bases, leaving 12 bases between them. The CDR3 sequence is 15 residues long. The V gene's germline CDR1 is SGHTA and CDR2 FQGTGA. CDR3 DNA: TGTGCCAGCAGCTTAATAAGGGGTGCGTCCGGGGAGCTGTTTTTT. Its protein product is CASSLIRGASGELFF.

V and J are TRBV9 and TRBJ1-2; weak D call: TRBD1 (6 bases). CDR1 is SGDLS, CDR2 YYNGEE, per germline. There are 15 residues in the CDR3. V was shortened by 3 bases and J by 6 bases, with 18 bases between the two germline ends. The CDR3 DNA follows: TGTGCCAGCAGCGACACACCGACAGGTCGCGATGGCTACACCTTC. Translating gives CASSDTPTGRDGYTF. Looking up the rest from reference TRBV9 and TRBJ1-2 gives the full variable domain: DSGVTQTPKHLITATGQRVTLRCSPRSGDLSVYWYQQSLDQGLQFLIQYYNGEERAKGNILERFSAQQFPDLHSELNLSSLELGDSALYFCASSDTPTGRDGYTFGSGTRLTVV.

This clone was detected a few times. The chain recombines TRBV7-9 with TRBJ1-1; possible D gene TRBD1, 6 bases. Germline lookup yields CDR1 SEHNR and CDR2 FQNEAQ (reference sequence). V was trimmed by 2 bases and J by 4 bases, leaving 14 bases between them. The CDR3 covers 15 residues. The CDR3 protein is CASSLLGAASTEAFF. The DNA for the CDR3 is TGTGCCAGCAGCTTACTGGGGGCGGCGAGCACTGAAGCTTTCTTT.

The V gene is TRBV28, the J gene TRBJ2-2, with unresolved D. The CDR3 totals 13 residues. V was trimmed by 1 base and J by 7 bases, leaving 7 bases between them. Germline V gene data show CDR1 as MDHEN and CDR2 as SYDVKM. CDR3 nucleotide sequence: TGTGCCAGCAGTTTATTGTCGGTCGGGGAGCTGTTTTTT. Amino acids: CASSLLSVGELFF.

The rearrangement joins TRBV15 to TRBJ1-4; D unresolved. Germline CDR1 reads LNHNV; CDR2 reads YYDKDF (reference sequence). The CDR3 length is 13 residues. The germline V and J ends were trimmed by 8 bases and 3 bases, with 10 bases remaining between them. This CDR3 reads CATRISANEKLFF. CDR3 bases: TGTGCCACCCGTATCTCGGCTAATGAAAAACTGTTTTTT.

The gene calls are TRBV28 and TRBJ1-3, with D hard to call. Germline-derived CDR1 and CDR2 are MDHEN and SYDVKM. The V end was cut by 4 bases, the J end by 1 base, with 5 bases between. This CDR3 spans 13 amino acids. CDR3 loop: CASSWGSGNTIYF. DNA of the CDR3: TGTGCCAGCAGTTGGGGATCTGGAAACACCATATATTTT. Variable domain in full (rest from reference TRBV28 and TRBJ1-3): DVKVTQSSRYLVKRTGEKVFLECVQDMDHENMFWYRQDPGLGLRLIYFSYDVKMKEKGDIPEGYSVSREKKERFSLILESASTNQTSMYLCASSWGSGNTIYFGEGSWLTVV.